This T cell receptor beta chain was found in a study of cytomegalovirus exposure and HLA in healthy donors. This CDR3 region has 17 residues. Deletions cut 0 bases from V and 3 bases from J, with 15 bases between. CDR1 is SGHTA, CDR2 FQGNSA, per germline. Study observations and caveats: It was likely that a cluster of highly shared sequence variants was a sequencing artifact. Exclusion applied to some V segments, including TRBV6-2 and TRBV6-3, as they were indistinguishable. A later analysis associated 16,951 TCR beta sequences with HLA alleles at a 0.05 false discovery rate.

This clone was detected only a few times. Its antigen is unidentified. PCR employed 60 Vbeta and 13 Jbeta primers. Clones were sequenced by immunoSEQ multiplex PCR, and TCRdb holds only the in-frame ones, with some missing. In the table there are about 170,000 clones, about 83% of which are singletons. The clonotype was recovered from a girl aged 5 to 17 in good health and CMV-seropositive. Sequencing used PBMCs. The genes are TRBV7-2 and TRBJ2-1, with D possibly TRBD2 on 6 matching bases. This chain's CDR3 is CASSLAHSGVFYNEQFF. CDR3 coding DNA: TGTGCCAGCAGCTTAGCGCATTCGGGGGTCTTCTACAATGAGCAGTTCTTC.